This T cell receptor (beta chain) was sequenced in a study of graft-versus-host responses after intestinal transplantation. Across the study: Recipients had multivisceral, liver-intestinal, or isolated intestinal transplants.

The CDR3 sequence is 14 residues long. The V end was cut by 5 bases, the J end by 3 bases, with 14 bases between. Germline V gives CDR1 MNHEY, CDR2 SMNVEV (reference sequence). With regard to this clone: Its antigen is not identified.

Study-wide findings and caveats: Maximum circulating GvH clone levels tracked with early post-transplant HvG decreases. Patients who carried graft-donor T cell macrochimerism also had high graft-versus-host to host-versus-graft clonal ratios in their allografts. Among recipient marrow samples, GvH clones were found; some appeared first in ileum or blood.

TCRdb's table, derived via immunoSEQ multiplex PCR, lists solely in-frame clones and lacks some. The sample carries approximately 90,000 clones, around 90% recorded once. The rearrangement joins TRBV27 to TRBJ2-7; D possibly corresponds to TRBD2 (6 bases). Here the sequenced sample was unstimulated CD8+ T cells sorted from spleen or lymph node cells, taken before intestinal transplant. This receptor was obtained from a human donor who received an intestinal transplant. CDR3 sequence reads: CASSLTGTFYEQYF. CDR3 nucleotides: TGTGCCAGCAGTCTCACCGGGACTTTCTACGAGCAGTACTTC.